Below are 4 T cell receptor beta chains sequenced from a single sample in a study of CD8 T cells in ankylosing spondylitis. Study-wide points: About 8 highly homologous variants made up a TCR beta motif, and this motif appeared characteristic of ankylosing spondylitis blood.

One entry per CDR3 protein results from TCRdb running MiXCR on the 5' RACE reads. The repertoire includes some 400,000 distinct CDR3 sequences, approximately 20% of them detected once, and approximately 15% sits in the top ten. Their antigens are not known. Input material: blood, either unsorted or a sorted T cell fraction (not recorded which). The receptors derive from a male donor with ankylosing spondylitis.

The chain uses TRBV12-3 or TRBV12-4 and TRBJ2-5; weak D call: TRBD2 (5 bases). The CDR3 is 14 amino acids. The germline V and J ends were trimmed by 3 bases and 5 bases, with 13 bases remaining between them. The CDR3 region has the DNA TGTGCCAGCAGTTTGCGACGCGGGCGGGAGACCCAGTACTTC. This encodes CASSLRRGRETQYF.

The rearrangement joins TRBV6-5 to TRBJ2-5; D possibly matches TRBD1 or TRBD2 (6 bases each). Trimming removed 2 bases at V and 11 bases at J, with 18 bases between. Germline V gives CDR1 MNHEY, CDR2 SVGAGI. The CDR3 loop spans 14 amino acids. As DNA, the CDR3 is TGTGCCAGCAGTTACGAGGGGGGACTCGCGAGTCAGTACTTC. Amino acid sequence: CASSYEGGLASQYF.

The V call is TRBV7-2, the J call TRBJ2-1; perhaps TRBD2 as D (5 bases). The germline CDR1 and CDR2 sequences are SGHTA and FQGNSA. The CDR3 length is 14 residues. Trimming took off 2 bases at V and 9 bases at J, with 14 bases between the two ends. The CDR3 bases are TGTGCCAGCAGCTTAATACCGGACTCCCTTGAGCAGTTCTTC. Protein product: CASSLIPDSLEQFF.

The chain has TRBV4-3 and TRBJ2-2, with D maybe TRBD2 (6 bases). Trimming removed 4 bases from V and 2 bases from J, with 20 bases in between. The CDR3 runs 18 residues. Germline lookup yields CDR1 LGHNA and CDR2 YSLEER. CDR3 residues: CASSRSARGSINTGELFF. The CDR3 DNA is TGCGCCAGCAGCCGTTCCGCTCGGGGGAGCATAAACACCGGGGAGCTGTTTTTT.